The following is a TCR beta chain sequence with its context. Its antigen is undetermined. The time point was: after neoadjuvant nivolumab, at surgical resection. Blood cells were analyzed directly, without culture or expansion. The record originates from a study of neoadjuvant anti-PD-1 for oral cavity cancer. Study-level information: Non-progressing patients received a fourth nivolumab dose near day 43, then surgery on days 50-56.

The junction had 9 bases not matched to a gene; V was cut back by 4 bases and J by 5 bases. Germline lookup yields CDR1 SGHRS and CDR2 YFSETQ. The CDR3 contains 17 residues. The assay was immunoSEQ multiplex PCR, and TCRdb's table has in-frame clones only and misses some. This sample has some 70,000 clones, with about 88% found just once. Study results and limitations: PBMC Gini-index clonality exceeded responders' in non-responders post-nivolumab.

This TCR was recovered from a person between 40 and 79 years old with oral cavity squamous cell carcinoma. This material consisted of PBMCs, taken after nivolumab (anti-PD-1) treatment. The chain uses TRBV5-1 and TRBJ2-3; TRBD2 matches 14 bases. The CDR3 region has the DNA TGCGCCAGCAGCCCCGGACTAGCGGGAGGATACGGAGATACGCAGTATTTT. Translated: CASSPGLAGGYGDTQYF. The variable domain in full, completed from reference TRBV5-1 and TRBJ2-3, reads KAGVTQTPRYLIKTRGQQVTLSCSPISGHRSVSWYQQTPGQGLQFLFEYFSETQRNKGNFPGRFSGRQFSNSRSEMNVSTLELGDSALYLCASSPGLAGGYGDTQYFGPGTRLTVL.